This T cell receptor (beta chain) was sequenced in a study of response to subunit inactivated influenza vaccine. Findings and caveats of the study: It was suggested by the authors that few new T cells are recruited by each seasonal influenza vaccination.

TCRdb re-derived calls from the RT-PCR reads in MiXCR, one entry per CDR3 protein. The table shows around 480,000 distinct CDR3 sequences, with roughly 11% occurring only once. This clonotype has a count of ten or more. Antigen specificity is unknown. The TCR originated in a man in his forties or fifties who received an inactivated influenza vaccine. Material: PBMCs from blood, obtained about 40 days after vaccination.

Written as DNA, the CDR3 is TGTGCCAGCAGTTTTTTGGATGGCTACACCTTC. This codes for CASSFLDGYTF. The chain carries TRBV12-3 or TRBV12-4 and TRBJ1-2; D is unclear. Trimming stripped 3 bases from V and 6 bases from J, with 5 bases between. The CDR3 loop spans 11 amino acids.